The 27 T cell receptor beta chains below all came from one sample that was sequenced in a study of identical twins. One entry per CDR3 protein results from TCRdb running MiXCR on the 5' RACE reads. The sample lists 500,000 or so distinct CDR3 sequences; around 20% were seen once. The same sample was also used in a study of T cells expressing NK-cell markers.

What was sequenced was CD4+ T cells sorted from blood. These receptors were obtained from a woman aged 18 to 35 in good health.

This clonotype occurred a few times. The CDR3 reads CASSSDIAGVTYNEQFF. CDR3 nucleotides: TGCGCCAGCAGCTCAGACATAGCGGGGGTGACCTACAATGAGCAGTTCTTC. This rearrangement joins TRBV5-1 to TRBJ2-1; 9 nucleotides agree with TRBD2. Germline V CDR1 and CDR2: SGHRS, YFSETQ. V shed 3 bases, J shed 2 bases, and the junction held 9 bases outside the gene matches. The CDR3 has 17 amino acids.

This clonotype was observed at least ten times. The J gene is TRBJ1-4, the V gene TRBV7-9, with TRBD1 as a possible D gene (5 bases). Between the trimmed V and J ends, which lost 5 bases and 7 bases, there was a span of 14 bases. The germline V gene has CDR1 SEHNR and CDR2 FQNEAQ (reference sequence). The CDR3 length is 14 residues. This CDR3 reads CASSPDGGGEKLFF. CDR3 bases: TGTGCCAGCAGCCCCGACGGGGGAGGTGAAAAACTGTTTTTT.

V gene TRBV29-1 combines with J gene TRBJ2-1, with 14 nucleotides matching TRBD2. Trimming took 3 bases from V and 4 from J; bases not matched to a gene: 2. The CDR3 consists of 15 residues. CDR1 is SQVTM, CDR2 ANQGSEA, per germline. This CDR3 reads CSVEGLAGAYNEQFF. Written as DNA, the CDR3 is TGCAGCGTTGAGGGACTAGCGGGGGCGTACAATGAGCAGTTCTTC.

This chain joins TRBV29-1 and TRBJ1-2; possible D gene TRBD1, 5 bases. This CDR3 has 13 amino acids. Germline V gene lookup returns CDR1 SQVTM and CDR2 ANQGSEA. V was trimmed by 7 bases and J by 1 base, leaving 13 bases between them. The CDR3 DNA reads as TGCAGCGCGGGGGTCCGCTTTAACTATGGCTACACCTTC. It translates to CSAGVRFNYGYTF.

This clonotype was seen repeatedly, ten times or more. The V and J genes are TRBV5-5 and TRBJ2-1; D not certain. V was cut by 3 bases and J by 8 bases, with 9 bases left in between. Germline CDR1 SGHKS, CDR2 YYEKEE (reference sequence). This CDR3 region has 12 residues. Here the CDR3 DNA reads TGTGCCAGCAGCTGGCAAGAATATGAGCAGTTCTTC. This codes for CASSWQEYEQFF.

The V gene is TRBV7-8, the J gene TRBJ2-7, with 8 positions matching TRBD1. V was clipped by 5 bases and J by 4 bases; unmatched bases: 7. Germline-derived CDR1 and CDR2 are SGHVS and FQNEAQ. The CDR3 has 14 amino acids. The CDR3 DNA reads TGTGCCAGCAGCCCCTTCGGACAGGGATACGAGCAGTACTTC. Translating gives CASSPFGQGYEQYF.

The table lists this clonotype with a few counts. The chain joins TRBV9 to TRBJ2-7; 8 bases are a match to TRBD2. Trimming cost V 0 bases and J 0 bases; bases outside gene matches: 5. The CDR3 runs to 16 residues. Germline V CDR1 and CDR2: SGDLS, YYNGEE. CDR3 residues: CASSVGVAGHSYEQYF. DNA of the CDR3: TGTGCCAGCAGCGTAGGGGTAGCGGGGCACTCCTACGAGCAGTACTTC.

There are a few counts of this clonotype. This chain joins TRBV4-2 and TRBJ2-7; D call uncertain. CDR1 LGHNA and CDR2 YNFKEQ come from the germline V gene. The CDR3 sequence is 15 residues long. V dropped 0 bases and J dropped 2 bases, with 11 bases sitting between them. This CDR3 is CASSQDFAFTYEQYF. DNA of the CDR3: TGTGCCAGCAGCCAAGATTTCGCCTTTACCTACGAGCAGTACTTC.

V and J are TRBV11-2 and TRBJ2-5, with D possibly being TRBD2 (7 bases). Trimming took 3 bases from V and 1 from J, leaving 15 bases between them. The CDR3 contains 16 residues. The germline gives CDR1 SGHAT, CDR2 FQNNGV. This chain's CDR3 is CASSFSRGAFQETQYF. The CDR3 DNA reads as TGTGCCAGCAGCTTCTCACGGGGGGCCTTCCAAGAGACCCAGTACTTC.

The CDR3 DNA is TGTGCCAGCAACGAGGATAGCGGCGAGCAGTACTTC. Its translation: CASNEDSGEQYF. J is TRBJ2-7 and V is TRBV2, with D maybe TRBD2 (6 bases). Germline-derived CDR1 and CDR2 are SNHLY and FYNNEI. V lost 7 bases and J 6 bases, leaving 13 bases between the germline ends. This CDR3 has 12 amino acids.

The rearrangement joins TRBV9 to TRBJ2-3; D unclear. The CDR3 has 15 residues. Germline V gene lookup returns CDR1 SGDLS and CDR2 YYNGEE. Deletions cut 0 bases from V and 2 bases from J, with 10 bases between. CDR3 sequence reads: CASSVGVGITDTQYF. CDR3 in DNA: TGTGCCAGCAGCGTAGGGGTAGGGATCACAGATACGCAGTATTTT.

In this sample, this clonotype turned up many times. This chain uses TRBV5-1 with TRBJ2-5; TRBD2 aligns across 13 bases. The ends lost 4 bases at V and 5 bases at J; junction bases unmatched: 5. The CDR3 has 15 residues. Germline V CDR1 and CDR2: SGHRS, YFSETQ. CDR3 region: CASSPGLAGSETQYF. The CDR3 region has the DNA TGCGCCAGCAGCCCGGGACTAGCGGGAAGTGAGACCCAGTACTTC.

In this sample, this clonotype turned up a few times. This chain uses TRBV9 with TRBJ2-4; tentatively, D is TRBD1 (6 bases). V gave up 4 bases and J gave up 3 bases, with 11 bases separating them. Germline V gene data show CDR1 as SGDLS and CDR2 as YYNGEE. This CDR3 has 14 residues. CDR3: CASSPGHSKNIQYF. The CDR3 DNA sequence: TGTGCCAGCAGCCCGGGACACAGCAAAAACATTCAGTACTTC.

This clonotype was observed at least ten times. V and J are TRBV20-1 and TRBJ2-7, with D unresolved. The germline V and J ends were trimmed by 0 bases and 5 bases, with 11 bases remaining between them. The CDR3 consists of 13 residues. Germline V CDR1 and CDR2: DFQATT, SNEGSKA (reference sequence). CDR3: CSARDFAIHEQYF. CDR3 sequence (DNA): TGCAGTGCTAGAGATTTTGCGATCCACGAGCAGTACTTC.

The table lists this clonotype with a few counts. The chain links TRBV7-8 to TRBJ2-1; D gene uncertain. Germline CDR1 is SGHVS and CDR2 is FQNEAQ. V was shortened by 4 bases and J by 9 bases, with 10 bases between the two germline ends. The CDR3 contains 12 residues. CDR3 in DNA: TGTGCCAGCAGCTACCGTGGTGGTGAGCAGTTCTTC. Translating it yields CASSYRGGEQFF.

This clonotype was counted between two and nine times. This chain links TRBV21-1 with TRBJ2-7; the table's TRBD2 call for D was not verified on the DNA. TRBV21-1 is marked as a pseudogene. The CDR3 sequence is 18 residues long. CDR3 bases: TGTGCCAGCAGGCTGCACCCGGGACTAGCGGGGGGGCCCCACGAGCAGTACTTC. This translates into CASRLHPGLAGGPHEQYF.

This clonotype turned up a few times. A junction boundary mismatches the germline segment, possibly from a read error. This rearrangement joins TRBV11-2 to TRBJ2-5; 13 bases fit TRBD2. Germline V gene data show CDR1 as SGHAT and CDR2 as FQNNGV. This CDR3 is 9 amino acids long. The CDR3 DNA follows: TGTGCCTGGACGGGACTAGCGGGGTTC. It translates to CAWTGLAGF.

The CDR3 protein is CSARDDLLAGTQYF. Written as DNA, the CDR3 is TGCAGTGCTAGAGATGACCTACTAGCAGGGACGCAGTATTTT. V usage is TRBV20-1 and J usage is TRBJ2-3, with D maybe TRBD2 (6 bases). Per germline, CDR1 DFQATT and CDR2 SNEGSKA (reference sequence). The CDR3 length is 14 residues. V lost 0 bases to trimming and J lost 9 bases, with 16 bases between them.

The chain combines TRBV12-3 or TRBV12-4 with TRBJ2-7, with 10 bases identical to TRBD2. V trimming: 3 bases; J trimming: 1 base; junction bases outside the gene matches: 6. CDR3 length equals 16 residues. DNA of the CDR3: TGTGCCAGCAGTTTCGCGCGAGCGGGAGGGTCCTACGAGCAGTACTTC. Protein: CASSFARAGGSYEQYF.

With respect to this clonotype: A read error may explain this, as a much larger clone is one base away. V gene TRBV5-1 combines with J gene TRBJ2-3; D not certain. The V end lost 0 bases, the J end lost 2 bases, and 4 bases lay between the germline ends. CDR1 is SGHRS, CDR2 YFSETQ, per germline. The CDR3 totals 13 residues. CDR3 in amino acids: CASSLGATDTQYF. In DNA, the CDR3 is TGCGCCAGCAGCTTGGGGGCCACAGATACGCAGTATTTT.

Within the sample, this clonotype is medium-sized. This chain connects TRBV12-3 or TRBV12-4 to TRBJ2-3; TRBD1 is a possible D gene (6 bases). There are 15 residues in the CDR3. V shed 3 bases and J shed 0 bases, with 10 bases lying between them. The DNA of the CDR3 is TGTGCCAGCAGTTTTGGGGGCCCTAGCACAGATACGCAGTATTTT. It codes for CASSFGGPSTDTQYF.

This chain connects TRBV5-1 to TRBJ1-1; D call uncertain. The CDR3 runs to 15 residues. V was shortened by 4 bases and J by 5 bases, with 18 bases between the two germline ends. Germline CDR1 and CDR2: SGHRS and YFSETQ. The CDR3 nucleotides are TGCGCCAGCAGCCCGCCTCTCGAGGTCGGGACTGAAGCTTTCTTT. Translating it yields CASSPPLEVGTEAFF. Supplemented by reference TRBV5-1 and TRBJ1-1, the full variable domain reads KAGVTQTPRYLIKTRGQQVTLSCSPISGHRSVSWYQQTPGQGLQFLFEYFSETQRNKGNFPGRFSGRQFSNSRSEMNVSTLELGDSALYLCASSPPLEVGTEAFFGQGTRLTVV.

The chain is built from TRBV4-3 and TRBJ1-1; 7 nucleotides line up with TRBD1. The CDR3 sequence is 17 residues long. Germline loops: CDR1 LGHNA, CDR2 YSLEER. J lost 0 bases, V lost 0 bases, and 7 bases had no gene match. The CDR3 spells CASSQDIPGQMNTEAFF. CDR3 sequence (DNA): TGCGCCAGCAGCCAAGACATTCCGGGACAGATGAACACTGAAGCTTTCTTT.

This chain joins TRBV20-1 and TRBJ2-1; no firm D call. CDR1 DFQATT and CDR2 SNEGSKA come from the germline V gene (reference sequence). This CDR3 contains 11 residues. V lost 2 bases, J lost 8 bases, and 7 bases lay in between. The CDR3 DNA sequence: TGCAGTGCTAGACGTGGCGATGAGCAGTTCTTC. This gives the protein CSARRGDEQFF.

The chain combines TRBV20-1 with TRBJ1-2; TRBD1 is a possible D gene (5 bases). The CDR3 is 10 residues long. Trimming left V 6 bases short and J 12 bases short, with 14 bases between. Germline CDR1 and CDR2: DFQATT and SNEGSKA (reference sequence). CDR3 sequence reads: CSAWSAGDTF. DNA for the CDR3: TGCAGTGCGTGGTCTGCGGGGGACACCTTC.

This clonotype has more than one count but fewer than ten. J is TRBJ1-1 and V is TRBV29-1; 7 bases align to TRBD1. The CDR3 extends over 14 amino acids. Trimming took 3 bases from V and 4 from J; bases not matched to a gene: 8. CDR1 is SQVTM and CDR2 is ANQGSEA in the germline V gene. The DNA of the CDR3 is TGCAGCGTTGAGGATACAGGGGTGAGCACTGAAGCTTTCTTT. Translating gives CSVEDTGVSTEAFF.

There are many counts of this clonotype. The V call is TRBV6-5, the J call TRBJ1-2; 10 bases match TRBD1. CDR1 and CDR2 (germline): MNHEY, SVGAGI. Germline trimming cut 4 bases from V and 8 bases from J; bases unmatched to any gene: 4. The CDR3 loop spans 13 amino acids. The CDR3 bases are TGTGCCAGCAGTTCTTGGGACAGGGGCGGCTACACCTTC. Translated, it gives CASSSWDRGGYTF.